The next 17 T cell receptor beta chains were all read from a single sample in a study of cytomegalovirus exposure and HLA in healthy donors. The PCR ran on 60 Vbeta and 13 Jbeta primers. Sequencing was performed with immunoSEQ multiplex PCR; in TCRdb, only in-frame clones are kept and a portion is missing. The repertoire holds 30,000 to 40,000 clones, with roughly 88% as singletons. Specimen: PBMCs. The receptors originated from a woman aged 18-35 years in good health and CMV-seronegative.

The CDR3 DNA reads TGTGCCAGCAGCTTAGCTGAACAGGGGTTACTCTCCTACGAGCAGTACTTC. This sequence encodes CASSLAEQGLLSYEQYF. This chain connects TRBV7-2 to TRBJ2-7, with TRBD1 matching 7 bases. Trimming cost V 0 bases and J 0 bases; bases outside gene matches: 8. The CDR3 length is 17 residues. Germline CDR1 is SGHTA and CDR2 is FQGNSA.

The chain recombines TRBV4-2 with TRBJ1-2, with TRBD1 matching over 8 bases. Germline CDR1 is LGHNA and CDR2 is YNFKEQ. This CDR3 has 16 amino acids. Trimming took 3 bases from V and 0 from J; bases not matched to a gene: 6. For the CDR3, the DNA is TGTGCCAGCAGCCAGACGGACAGGGCGTCTAACTATGGCTACACCTTC. It specifies CASSQTDRASNYGYTF.

The chain uses TRBV5-1 and TRBJ2-2; 13 positions match TRBD2. This CDR3 is 16 amino acids long. V was pared by 0 bases and J by 4 bases, with 0 bases of the junction left unmatched. The germline CDR1 and CDR2 sequences are SGHRS and YFSETQ. The CDR3 DNA sequence: TGCGCCAGCAGCTTGGGACTAGCGGGGGGCACCGGGGAGCTGTTTTTT. It is translated as CASSLGLAGGTGELFF. Together with reference TRBV5-1 and TRBJ2-2, the CDR3 gives the full variable domain: KAGVTQTPRYLIKTRGQQVTLSCSPISGHRSVSWYQQTPGQGLQFLFEYFSETQRNKGNFPGRFSGRQFSNSRSEMNVSTLELGDSALYLCASSLGLAGGTGELFFGEGSRLTVL.

The genes are TRBV6-5 and TRBJ1-5, with TRBD1 as a possible D gene (5 bases). Trimming took 0 bases from V and 4 from J, leaving 10 bases between them. Per the germline V gene, CDR1 is MNHEY and CDR2 is SVGAGI. The CDR3 length is 15 residues. The CDR3 bases are TGTGCCAGCAGTTACTCACCAGGGTCAAATCAGCCCCAGCATTTT. Its translation is CASSYSPGSNQPQHF.

CDR3 nucleotides: TGCAGCGGCCTCACAGGGGGAGGCTACAATGAGCAGTTCTTC. Translation gives CSGLTGGGYNEQFF. The chain employs TRBV29-1 and TRBJ2-1; 8 bases map to TRBD1. The CDR3 covers 14 residues. Germline CDR1 SQVTM, CDR2 ANQGSEA. Losses at the gene ends were 7 bases for V and 3 bases for J; bases not matched to a gene: 8.

The chain is built from TRBV4-3 and TRBJ1-1, with 10 bases that match TRBD1. This CDR3 has 15 amino acids. Germline CDR1 is LGHNA and CDR2 is YSLEER. The V segment lost 4 bases and the J segment 1 base; nucleotides outside the gene matches: 3. Here the CDR3 reads CASSLGTGENTEAFF. The DNA of the CDR3 is TGCGCCAGCAGCCTCGGGACAGGGGAGAACACTGAAGCTTTCTTT.

The V gene is TRBV21-1, the J gene TRBJ1-5; TRBD1, the D gene given by the table, was not confirmed from the DNA. TRBV21-1 is annotated as a pseudogene. The CDR3 consists of 12 residues. The CDR3 sequence: CASYRGLGPQHF. DNA for the CDR3: TGTGCCAGCTACAGGGGGTTAGGGCCCCAGCATTTT.

The rearrangement joins TRBV11-2 to TRBJ1-4; 8 positions agree with TRBD1. J lost 7 bases, V lost 3 bases, and 4 bases had no gene match. The CDR3 runs 14 residues. Germline V lookup: CDR1 SGHAT, CDR2 FQNNGV. The CDR3 reads CASSFQGAREKLFF. CDR3 in DNA: TGTGCCAGCAGCTTCCAGGGGGCGCGTGAAAAACTGTTTTTT.

This chain joins TRBV4-1 and TRBJ1-4; 8 bases fit TRBD1. This CDR3 has 13 residues. CDR1 is MGHRA, CDR2 YSYEKL, per germline. V lost 4 bases, J lost 10 bases, and 5 bases stayed unmatched. This CDR3 is CASSPTGVGKLFF. DNA of the CDR3: TGCGCCAGCAGCCCGACAGGGGTGGGAAAACTGTTTTTT.

The chain combines TRBV6-5 with TRBJ2-3; D possibly corresponds to TRBD2 (6 bases). V dropped 10 bases and J dropped 0 bases, with 17 bases sitting between them. CDR1 is MNHEY and CDR2 is SVGAGI in the germline V gene. The CDR3 loop spans 15 amino acids. DNA of the CDR3: TGTGCCAACTCTAGGGGACTGGCTAGCACAGATACGCAGTATTTT. The encoded protein is CANSRGLASTDTQYF.

This sequence joins TRBV29-1 and TRBJ2-7; D might be TRBD1 (5 bases). V dropped 1 base and J dropped 6 bases, with 13 bases sitting between them. The CDR3 has 13 residues. Germline lookup yields CDR1 SQVTM and CDR2 ANQGSEA. The CDR3 nucleotides read TGCAGCGTTGAAGGCAGGGAAAACTCCGAGCAGTACTTC. Amino acid sequence: CSVEGRENSEQYF.

The genes are TRBV5-4 and TRBJ2-3; D is possibly TRBD1 (5 bases). From germline, CDR1 is SGHNT and CDR2 YYREEE (reference sequence). With 0 bases removed from V and 1 base from J, the gap between germline ends came to 9 bases. The CDR3 is 15 amino acids. This CDR3 reads CASSLGGQRTDTQYF. CDR3 in DNA: TGTGCCAGCAGCTTGGGCGGACAACGCACAGATACGCAGTATTTT.

V and J are TRBV7-2 and TRBJ1-1, with D maybe TRBD1 (6 bases). Between the trimmed V and J ends, which lost 6 bases and 4 bases, there was a span of 21 bases. Germline V gives CDR1 SGHTA, CDR2 FQGNSA. CDR3 size: 16 residues. The chain's CDR3 is CASRSGQIGSGTEAFF. The CDR3 DNA is TGTGCCAGCAGAAGCGGACAGATAGGAAGCGGCACTGAAGCTTTCTTT. Looking up the rest from reference TRBV7-2 and TRBJ1-1 gives the full variable domain: GAGVSQSPSNKVTEKGKDVELRCDPISGHTALYWYRQSLGQGLEFLIYFQGNSAPDKSGLPSDRFSAERTGGSVSTLTIQRTQQEDSAVYLCASRSGQIGSGTEAFFGQGTRLTVV.

This clone was counted between two and nine times. The J gene is TRBJ2-2, the V gene TRBV6-4, with 8 bases identical to TRBD1. The CDR3 has 14 residues. The ends lost 7 bases at V and 3 bases at J; junction bases unmatched: 4. Germline V CDR1 and CDR2: MRHNA, SNTAGT. In nucleotides, the CDR3 is TGTGCCAGCACAGTGGACAGGGACACCGGGGAGCTGTTTTTT. It yields the protein CASTVDRDTGELFF.

This clone has more than one count but fewer than ten. V is TRBV4-3 and J is TRBJ2-1, with 8 nucleotides matching TRBD2. V lost 4 bases to trimming and J lost 2 bases; unmatched junction nucleotides: 7. The V gene's germline CDR1 is LGHNA and CDR2 YSLEER. The CDR3 extends over 16 amino acids. In nucleotides, the CDR3 is TGCGCCAGCAGCCCCAACGTGGGACTAGCCTACAATGAGCAGTTCTTC. It codes for CASSPNVGLAYNEQFF.

DNA of the CDR3: TGCGCCAGCAGCCAACACCCATCCCTCTCCCGGGAGCAGTTCTTC. It translates to CASSQHPSLSREQFF. V gene TRBV4-1 combines with J gene TRBJ2-1; D is unclear. The germline gives CDR1 MGHRA, CDR2 YSYEKL. Trimming took 2 bases from V and 10 from J, leaving 18 bases between them. This CDR3 region has 15 residues.

The chain couples TRBV2 to TRBJ1-2; no clear D gene. The CDR3 extends over 13 amino acids. CDR1 and CDR2 from the germline V gene are SNHLY and FYNNEI. V lost 4 bases, J lost 3 bases, and 9 bases lay in between. The CDR3 reads CASSGRRDYGYTF. The CDR3 DNA follows: TGTGCCAGCAGTGGGAGGAGAGACTATGGCTACACCTTC.